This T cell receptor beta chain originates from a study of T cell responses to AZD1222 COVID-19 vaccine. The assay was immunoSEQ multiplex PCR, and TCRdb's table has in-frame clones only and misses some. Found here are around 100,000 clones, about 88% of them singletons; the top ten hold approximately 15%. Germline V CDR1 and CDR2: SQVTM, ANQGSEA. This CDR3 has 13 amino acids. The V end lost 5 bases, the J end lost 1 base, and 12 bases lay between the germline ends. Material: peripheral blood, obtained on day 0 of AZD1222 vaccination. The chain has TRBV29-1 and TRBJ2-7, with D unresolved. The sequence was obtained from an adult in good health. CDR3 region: CSVLGRVSYEQYF. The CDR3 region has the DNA TGCAGCGTTCTAGGCAGAGTATCCTACGAGCAGTACTTC.